This T cell receptor (beta chain) was documented in a study of T-cell memory formation after mild COVID-19 (TCRdb year 2021). Background for the entire study: TCR sequence clusters from the two donors were found to be largely donor specific. The cohort comprised two young, previously healthy adult volunteers, one female and one male. T-cell clones expanding and contracting after mild COVID-19 in a couple of donors were tracked by longitudinal TCRalpha and TCRbeta repertoire sequencing.

Ficoll-Paque density gradient centrifugation was the method used to isolate PBMCs. The germline V gene (reference sequence) gives CDR1 as SGHKS and CDR2 as YYEKEE. V gives up 0 bases and J gives up 3 bases, and the segment between their germline ends measures 9 bases. The cysteine opens and the phenylalanine closes a CDR3 of 15 amino acids. This entry keeps only the CDR3 DNA: 45 bases, framed from base 1. Sequencing used an Illumina NovaSeq 6000. TCRalpha and TCRbeta cDNA libraries were constructed by 5'RACE with constant-segment primers, with sample barcodes and unique molecular identifiers being introduced. RNA was extracted from every sample with Trizol reagent. Libraries were amplified in two PCR steps, with a second sample barcode and Illumina TruSeq adapters added in the second step. Libraries were sequenced on an Illumina NovaSeq with 2 x 150 bp paired-end reads. In the authors' own workflow: The reads were demultiplexed and collapsed into UMI-guided consensus sequences using migec v1.2.7. With mixcr v2.1.11, UMI consensuses were aligned to TRA and TRB V and J templates and assembled into clonotypes. Clonotypes were classified as expanded or contracted when called significant by both edgeR and NoisET, with noise models trained on biological replicates. edgeR calls used a false discovery rate-adjusted p below 0.01 and a log2 fold-change threshold of 1. As an exploratory analysis of dynamics, max-normalized trajectories of the 1000 most abundant clonotypes were examined with PCA combined with hierarchical clustering. The CD4 or CD8 phenotype of responding clones was assigned using the separately sequenced CD4+ and CD8+ repertoires. TCRdb redid the processing of the public reads, applying fastp at Q25 and MiXCR, and retained in-frame beta chains. Entries that share a CDR3 protein sequence are merged under the most common genes and DNA. The V and J calls were determined by TCRdb, not by the authors. The sample includes 150,000 to 200,000 distinct CDR3 sequences, with approximately 14% observed a single time. Roughly 15% of the sample comes from the top ten.

Study-level results and caveats: Contracting CD4+ clones appeared mostly in the CM and EM memory subsets, whereas CD8+ clones were enriched in EMRA. SARS-CoV-2 specificity of the second-wave clones peaking on day 37 was not confirmed. Some responding clones were detected in pre-infection memory, which suggested that pre-existing cross-reactive memory T cells had joined the SARS-CoV-2 response. From day 15 to 85, contracting clones showed balanced CD4/CD8 phenotypes, whereas a second wave of clones that expanded from day 15 to 37 leaned towards CD4+. Only a couple of mild cases were covered by the study, and larger cohorts that include severe cases with pre-infection samples were considered necessary.

This clonotype was seen only a few times. What this receptor recognizes is not known. Base qualities are not at hand, and no much larger clone is one base apart. The sample consisted of PBMCs or a T cell subset sorted from them (not recorded which). This receptor was taken from an adult woman who had mild COVID-19 (a few samples of this study predate the infection). The sample titles of this study are shuffled in the database, so cell type and time point are left out; the donor was told from shared clones. The sequence links TRBV5-5 to TRBJ2-2, with an unclear D gene assignment. This receptor carries the CDR3 CASSLGDGDTGELFF. The DNA sequence is as follows: TGTGCCAGCAGCTTGGGAGATGGTGACACCGGGGAGCTGTTTTTT.